These T cell receptor beta chains were read from a single sample in a study of blood T cell repertoires in COVID-19. TCRdb's table, derived via immunoSEQ multiplex PCR, lists solely in-frame clones and lacks some. The repertoire holds approximately 470,000 clones, approximately 85% seen once, with approximately 3.2% in the top ten. The sequencing sample was made of peripheral blood. These receptors were obtained from a human donor in a cohort sampled during active COVID-19. Each CDR3 is given without its conserved first and last residue. The D gene is left open where the match is weak. Only some rows state a clone size, as once, few, many or a class for expanded clones.

v_call	d_call	clone_size	j_call	cdr3_aa
TRBV29-1	.	.	TRBJ1-3	SVAITSSGNTIY
TRBV18	TRBD2	.	TRBJ2-1	ASSFFLSGTSGRVINEQF
TRBV4-3	TRBD1	.	TRBJ2-7	ASSQESDRAEQY
TRBV3-1/TRBV3-2	.	.	TRBJ2-2	ASSQDLGRPGELF
TRBV7-9	.	.	TRBJ1-2	ASSIDNSYGYT
TRBV7-8	TRBD1	.	TRBJ1-1	ASSYDRGGTEAF
TRBV11-2	.	.	TRBJ2-5	ASSIRTTIQETQY
TRBV7-9	TRBD1	.	TRBJ1-1	ASSYRDRLNTEAF
TRBV7-2	TRBD1	.	TRBJ2-6	ASSTSGTGASGANVLT
TRBV5-8	.	once	TRBJ2-7	ASSRGSSRQY
TRBV6-5	.	.	TRBJ2-2	ASSYGGSGELF
TRBV30	.	.	TRBJ1-1	AWARTGETEAF